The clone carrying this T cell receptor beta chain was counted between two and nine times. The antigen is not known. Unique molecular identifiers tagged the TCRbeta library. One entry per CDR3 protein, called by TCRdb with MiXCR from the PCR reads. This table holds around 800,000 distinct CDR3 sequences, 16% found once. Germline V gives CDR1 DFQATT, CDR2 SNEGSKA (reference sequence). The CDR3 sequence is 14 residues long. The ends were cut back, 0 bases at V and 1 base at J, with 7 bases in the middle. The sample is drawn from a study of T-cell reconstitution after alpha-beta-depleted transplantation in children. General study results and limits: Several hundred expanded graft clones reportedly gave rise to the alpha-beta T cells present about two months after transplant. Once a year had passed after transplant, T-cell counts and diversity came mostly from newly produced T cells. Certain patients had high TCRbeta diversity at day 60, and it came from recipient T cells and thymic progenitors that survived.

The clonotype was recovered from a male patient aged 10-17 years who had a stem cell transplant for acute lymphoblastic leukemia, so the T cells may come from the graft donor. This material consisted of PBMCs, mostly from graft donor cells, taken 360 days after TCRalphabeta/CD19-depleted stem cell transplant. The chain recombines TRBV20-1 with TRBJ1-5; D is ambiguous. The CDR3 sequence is CSARDRRSNQPQHF. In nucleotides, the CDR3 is TGCAGTGCTAGAGATAGGCGGAGCAATCAGCCCCAGCATTTT.